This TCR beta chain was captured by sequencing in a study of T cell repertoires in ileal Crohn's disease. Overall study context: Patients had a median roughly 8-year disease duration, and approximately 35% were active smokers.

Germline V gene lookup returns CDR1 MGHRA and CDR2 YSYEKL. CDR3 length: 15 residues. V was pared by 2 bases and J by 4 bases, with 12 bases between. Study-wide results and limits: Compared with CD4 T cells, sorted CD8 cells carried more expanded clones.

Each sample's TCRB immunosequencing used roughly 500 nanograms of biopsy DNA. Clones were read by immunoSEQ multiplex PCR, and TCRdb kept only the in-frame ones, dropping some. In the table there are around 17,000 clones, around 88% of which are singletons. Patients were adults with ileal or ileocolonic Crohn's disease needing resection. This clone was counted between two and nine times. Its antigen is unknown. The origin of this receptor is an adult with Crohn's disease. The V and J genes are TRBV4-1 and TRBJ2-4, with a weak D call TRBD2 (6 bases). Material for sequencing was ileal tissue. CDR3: CASSQPGRGKNIQYF. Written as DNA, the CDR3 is TGCGCCAGCAGCCAACCCGGCCGGGGGAAAAACATTCAGTACTTC.